This T cell receptor beta chain is drawn from a study of T cells in Graves' hyperthyroidism and ophthalmopathy (dated by TCRdb to the late 2010s). Context from the whole study: Peripheral blood samples were taken at the time of initial diagnosis, prior to any treatment. To identify TCR V-J signatures that set the groups apart, the researchers used a discovery cohort of 100 or so patients, made up of under 50 with Graves' ophthalmopathy and some 60 with stable Graves' hyperthyroidism. Prospective prediction of ophthalmopathy was tested in an independent validation cohort of 18 to 20 hyperthyroidism patients and 17 patients who later progressed to ophthalmopathy. The 95 to 100 discovery patients were randomly split 7:3 into training and test sets. Thyroid tissue and blood T-cell repertoires from six Graves' hyperthyroidism patients were also compared in the study. After sampling, hyperthyroidism patients received methimazole starting at 30 mg daily, and ophthalmopathy patients received high-dose intravenous methylprednisolone. The paper reports TCR Vbeta CDR3 sequencing of some 140 peripheral blood samples: some 41 ophthalmopathy, about 75 hyperthyroidism and 17 progressor patients.

The paper as a whole reports these results and caveats: Ophthalmopathy was separated from stable hyperthyroidism by a 13 V-J signature model, with around 90% sensitivity and about 84% specificity obtained in cross-validation and 80%/75% obtained in testing. In validation, progression to ophthalmopathy was predicted by the model with 70.59% sensitivity and roughly 76% specificity, a median of approximately 6.5 months before onset. Sample size was not statistically predetermined, and blinding of investigators to group allocation was not performed. Most expanded thyroid clonotypes (frequency above 0.001) were also detected in blood, a finding suggesting that blood repertoires may reflect thyroid immune responses.

This clonotype has a count of ten or more. Its antigen is not yet known. Per-base quality was not reported, and no clone a single base away is much larger than it. Ophthalmopathy patients had moderately to severely active disease, with a Clinical Activity Score of 3 or more, a NOSPECS grade of 4 or more, and a disease duration of less than 3 months. Exclusion was applied to patients with uncontrolled infections, other autoimmune diseases, pregnancy or lactation. Clinical symptoms, serum thyroxine and TRAb, thyroid ultrasound, and orbital computed tomography formed the basis for the diagnoses. PBMCs were isolated from roughly 10 ml of fresh peripheral blood by Ficoll-Paque density gradient centrifugation. Total RNA was extracted using Trizol reagent, and RNA quality was assessed on an Agilent 2100 Bioanalyzer. The TCR beta CDR3 regions were amplified from the RNA transcripts. A first-round RT-PCR of the TCR CDR3 used the HTBI primer set with the Qiagen OneStep RT-PCR kit. Libraries were constructed in a second round of multiplex PCR, after which size selection and purification were performed. The libraries were sequenced on an Illumina HiSeq2000 using paired-end 100 bp reads. As for the authors' bioinformatics: SOAPnuke was used to process the raw data, throwing out any read that contained adapters or uncalled bases, had a mean Phred below 15, or lacked an exact constant-primer or identifier match. High-quality paired reads were merged with COPE v1.2.5, and unique nucleotide sequences were defined as clonotypes. MiTCR v1.1 was used to align clonotypes to the IMGT TRBV, TRBD and TRBJ reference segments. The analysis included only V-J combinations with a frequency above 0.0001, which together covered 99% to 99.2% of the repertoires. A TCS score was defined as the ratio between F50 (clonal expansion) and ExV (chaos), using BLOSUM62-based TCRdist between CDR3 peptides within each V-J. Welch's t-statistics and random forest reduced around 550 V-J features to 13, which were used in a naive Bayes classifier (R e1071). The public sequencing data were trimmed at Q25 with fastp and processed into clonotypes with MiXCR by TCRdb, which kept only in-frame beta chains. Every entry covers one CDR3 protein and lists the most common genes and DNA from its rows. The V and J calls come from TCRdb's annotation, not from the publication. This sample gives about 250,000 distinct CDR3 sequences in total; approximately 23% of them show up just once. The ten largest make up around 40% of the sample.

Measured from the cysteine to the phenylalanine, the CDR3 is 15 residues long. Only the CDR3 part of the read is kept: 45 bases, read in frame from the first base. Sequences LNHDA (CDR1) and SQIVND (CDR2) are obtained from the germline V gene (reference sequence). Trimming accounts for 4 bases at V and 6 bases at J, while the number of junction bases matched to no gene is 6. Sequences were obtained from blood. The sequence links TRBV19 to TRBJ2-2; 9 of the junction bases match TRBD1. This TCR came from a woman aged 35 to 49 with Graves' ophthalmopathy. The sequence in DNA is TGTGCCAGTAGTACACAAGACAGGGGGGCCGGGGAGCTGTTTTTT. Translated, it reads CASSTQDRGAGELFF.